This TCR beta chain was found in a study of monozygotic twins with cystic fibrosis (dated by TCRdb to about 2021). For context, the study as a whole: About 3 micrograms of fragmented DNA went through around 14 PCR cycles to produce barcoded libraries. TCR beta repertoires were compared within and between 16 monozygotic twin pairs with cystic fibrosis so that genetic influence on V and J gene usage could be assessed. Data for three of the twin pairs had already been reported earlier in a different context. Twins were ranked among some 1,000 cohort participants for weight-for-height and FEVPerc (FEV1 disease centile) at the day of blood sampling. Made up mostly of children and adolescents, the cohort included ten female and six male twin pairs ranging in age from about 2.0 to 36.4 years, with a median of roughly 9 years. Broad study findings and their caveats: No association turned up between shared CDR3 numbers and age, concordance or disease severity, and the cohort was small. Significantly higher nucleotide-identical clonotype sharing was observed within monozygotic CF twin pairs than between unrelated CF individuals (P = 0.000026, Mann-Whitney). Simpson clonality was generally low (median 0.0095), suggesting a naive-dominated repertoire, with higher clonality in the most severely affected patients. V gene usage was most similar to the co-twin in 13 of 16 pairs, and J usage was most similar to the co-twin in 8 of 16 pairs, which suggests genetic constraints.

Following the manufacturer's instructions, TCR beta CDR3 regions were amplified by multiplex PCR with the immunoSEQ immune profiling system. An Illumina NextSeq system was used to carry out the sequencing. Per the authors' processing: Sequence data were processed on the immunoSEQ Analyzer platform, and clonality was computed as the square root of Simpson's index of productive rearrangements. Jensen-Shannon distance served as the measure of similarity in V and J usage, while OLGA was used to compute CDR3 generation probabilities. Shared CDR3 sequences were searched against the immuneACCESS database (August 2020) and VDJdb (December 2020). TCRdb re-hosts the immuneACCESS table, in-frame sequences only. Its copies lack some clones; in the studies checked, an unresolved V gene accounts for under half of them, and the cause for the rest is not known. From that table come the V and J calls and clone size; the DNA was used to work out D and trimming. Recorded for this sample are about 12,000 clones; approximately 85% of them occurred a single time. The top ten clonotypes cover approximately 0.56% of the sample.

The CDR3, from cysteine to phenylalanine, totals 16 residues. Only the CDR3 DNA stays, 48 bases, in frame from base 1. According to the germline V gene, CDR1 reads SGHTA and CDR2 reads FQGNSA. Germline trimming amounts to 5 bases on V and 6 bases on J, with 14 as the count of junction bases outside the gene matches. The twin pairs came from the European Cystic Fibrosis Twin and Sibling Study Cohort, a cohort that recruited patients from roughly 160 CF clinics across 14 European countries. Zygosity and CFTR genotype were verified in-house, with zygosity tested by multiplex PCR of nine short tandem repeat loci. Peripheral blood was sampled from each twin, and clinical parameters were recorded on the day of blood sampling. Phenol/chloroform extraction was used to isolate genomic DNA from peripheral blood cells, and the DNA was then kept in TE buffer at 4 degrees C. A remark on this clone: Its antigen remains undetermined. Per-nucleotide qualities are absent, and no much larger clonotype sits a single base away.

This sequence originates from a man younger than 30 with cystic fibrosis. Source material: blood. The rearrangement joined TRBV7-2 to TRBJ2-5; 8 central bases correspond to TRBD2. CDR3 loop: CASSPARSGRQKTQYF. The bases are TGTGCCAGCAGCCCCGCACGAAGCGGGAGACAAAAGACCCAGTACTTC.